Shown below are 23 T cell receptor beta chains from a single sample sequenced in a study of CD8+ T cells in alopecia areata. Treatment denoted: oral pan-JAK inhibitor, 5-10 mg twice daily. Extracted from the samples, RNA was reverse transcribed into cDNA to serve as the sequencing template. Measured with immunoSEQ multiplex PCR; TCRdb has only the in-frame clones, and not every one. The table lists under 150,000 clones, roughly 82% of them singletons, with 20% to 25% in the top ten. This specimen was CD8+ T cells sorted from blood, taken at week 4, from a patient treated with tofacitinib. Receptors were obtained from a human donor with alopecia areata.

The chain combines TRBV7-9 with TRBJ2-5; possibly TRBD2 for D (5 bases). Germline loops: CDR1 SEHNR, CDR2 FQNEAQ (reference sequence). V lost 6 bases, J lost 4 bases, and 12 bases lay in between. This CDR3 is 13 amino acids long. For the CDR3, the DNA is TGTGCCAGCAGTGATACTAGTGCAGAGACCCAGTACTTC. It specifies CASSDTSAETQYF.

This clone has a single count. The chain links TRBV4-1 to TRBJ2-7, with D possibly TRBD1 on 5 matching bases. The CDR3 is made up of 14 amino acids. The V and J ends lost 1 base and 4 bases respectively, with 11 bases between them. The germline V gene encodes CDR1 MGHRA and CDR2 YSYEKL. The CDR3 DNA follows: TGCGCCAGCAGCCAAGGGGGCCCCGGGTACGAGCAGTACTTC. Translating it yields CASSQGGPGYEQYF.

This clone was observed a few times. The rearrangement uses TRBV2 and TRBJ2-7; 7 bases line up with TRBD1. The trim removed 7 bases at V and 3 bases at J, leaving 15 bases unmatched. The CDR3 has 16 residues. Germline V lookup: CDR1 SNHLY, CDR2 FYNNEI. The CDR3 is CASMYSVNGDSYEQYF. The CDR3 bases are TGTGCCAGCATGTACTCTGTTAACGGGGACAGCTACGAGCAGTACTTC.

The chain is built from TRBV5-6 and TRBJ2-7; tentative D call: TRBD2 (6 bases). This CDR3 has 15 amino acids. CDR1 is SGHDT, CDR2 YYEEEE, per germline. Trimming stripped 0 bases from V and 4 bases from J, with 14 bases between. The CDR3 loop reads CASSLGRDELYEQYF. In nucleotides, the CDR3 is TGTGCCAGCAGCTTGGGGAGGGATGAATTATACGAGCAGTACTTC.

The rearrangement links TRBV28 to TRBJ2-1; the match to TRBD2 covers 9 bases. V trimming: 1 base; J trimming: 2 bases; junction bases outside the gene matches: 6. The CDR3 is made up of 17 amino acids. CDR1 MDHEN and CDR2 SYDVKM come from the germline V gene. CDR3 nucleotide sequence: TGTGCCAGCAGTTTATCTAGCGGGGACCCTCCCTACAATGAGCAGTTCTTC. Translating it yields CASSLSSGDPPYNEQFF.

V usage is TRBV14 and J usage is TRBJ2-1, with D possibly being TRBD2 (6 bases). Germline lookup yields CDR1 SGHDN and CDR2 FVKESK. V lost 0 bases, J lost 3 bases, and 12 bases lay in between. The CDR3 contains 16 residues. The chain's CDR3 is CASSQDGSGIYNEQFF. CDR3 in DNA: TGTGCCAGCAGCCAAGATGGTAGCGGAATCTACAATGAGCAGTTCTTC.

The chain couples TRBV7-9 to TRBJ1-3; weak D call: TRBD1 (6 bases). V was cut by 5 bases and J by 0 bases, with 14 bases left in between. In germline, CDR1 is SEHNR, CDR2 FQNEAQ (reference sequence). The length of the CDR3 is 16 residues. CDR3 in amino acids: CASSRTLDSSGNTIYF. The CDR3 nucleotides read TGTGCCAGCAGCCGCACCCTGGACAGCTCTGGAAACACCATATATTTT.

This clone was observed a few times. The chain combines TRBV7-8 with TRBJ2-3, with TRBD2 as a possible D gene (7 bases). The germline gives CDR1 SGHVS, CDR2 FQNEAQ. The CDR3 sequence is 18 residues long. V dropped 1 base and J dropped 0 bases, with 17 bases sitting between them. CDR3 nucleotide sequence: TGTGCCAGCAGCTTAGGTCGGCGGGGGCCGGAAAGCACAGATACGCAGTATTTT. Translation gives CASSLGRRGPESTDTQYF.

This chain joins TRBV4-1 and TRBJ1-2, with unresolved D. Germline loops: CDR1 MGHRA, CDR2 YSYEKL. Trimming stripped 0 bases from V and 3 bases from J, with 5 bases between. The CDR3 runs to 13 residues. The CDR3 loop is CASSQDRHYGYTF. The CDR3 DNA reads TGCGCCAGCAGCCAAGATCGCCACTATGGCTACACCTTC.

As for this clone: The identical CDR3 is also encoded by other nucleotide sequences in the sample. The chain couples TRBV4-3 to TRBJ2-7; D possibly uses TRBD1 or TRBD2 (5 bases each). V lost 0 bases and J 3 bases, leaving 9 bases between the germline ends. CDR3 size: 14 residues. The germline V gene has CDR1 LGHNA and CDR2 YSLEER. CDR3 protein: CASSQDRGSYEQYF. CDR3 in DNA: TGCGCCAGCAGCCAAGATCGGGGCAGCTACGAGCAGTACTTC.

This chain connects TRBV4-1 to TRBJ2-7; D is unresolved. The CDR3 is 14 amino acids. Per germline, CDR1 MGHRA and CDR2 YSYEKL. Trimming took 1 base from V and 0 from J, leaving 7 bases between them. CDR3 in amino acids: CASSQVNSSYEQYF. The CDR3 DNA is TGCGCCAGCAGCCAAGTGAACAGCTCCTACGAGCAGTACTTC.

V usage is TRBV2 and J usage is TRBJ2-1; 7 nucleotides align to TRBD2. The CDR3 consists of 16 residues. The germline V gene has CDR1 SNHLY and CDR2 FYNNEI. Trimming took 8 bases from V and 0 from J; bases not matched to a gene: 10. CDR3 DNA: TGTGCCAGCGGGGGGGAAAGGGGAAACTCCTACAATGAGCAGTTCTTC. It encodes CASGGERGNSYNEQFF.

J is TRBJ2-3 and V is TRBV6-6, with 9 bases identical to TRBD1. The CDR3 extends over 16 amino acids. The V gene end was trimmed by 6 bases and the J gene end by 3 bases; junction bases not matched to a gene: 10. Looked up from germline, CDR1 is MNHNY and CDR2 is SVGAGI (reference sequence). This chain's CDR3 is CASRPDRGIDTDTQYF. CDR3 nucleotides: TGTGCCAGCAGGCCAGACAGGGGGATTGATACAGATACGCAGTATTTT.

V gene TRBV12-5 combines with J gene TRBJ2-7, with unresolved D. CDR1 LGHNT and CDR2 FRNRAP come from the germline V gene. Trimming took 3 bases from V and 1 from J, leaving 16 bases between them. There are 16 residues in the CDR3. Written as DNA, the CDR3 is TGTGCTAGTGGTTTCCTCGTTGGTCCGCGTTCCTACGAGCAGTACTTC. The encoded protein is CASGFLVGPRSYEQYF. Based on the CDR3 plus reference TRBV12-5 and TRBJ2-7, the full variable domain is DARVTQTPRHKVTEMGQEVTMRCQPILGHNTVFWYRQTMMQGLELLAYFRNRAPLDDSGMPKDRFSAEMPDATLATLKIQPSEPRDSAVYFCASGFLVGPRSYEQYFGPGTRLTVT.

The chain links TRBV7-9 to TRBJ1-1; possibly TRBD1 for D (5 bases). The CDR3 length is 14 residues. V gave up 2 bases and J gave up 4 bases, with 11 bases separating them. The germline V gene has CDR1 SEHNR and CDR2 FQNEAQ (reference sequence). CDR3 bases: TGTGCCAGCAGCTTAAGGGAGAGGGGCACTGAAGCTTTCTTT. Its translation is CASSLRERGTEAFF.

V and J are TRBV4-1 and TRBJ2-5; D is perhaps TRBD1 (5 bases). In germline, CDR1 is MGHRA, CDR2 YSYEKL. Between the trimmed V and J ends, which lost 3 bases and 1 base, there was a span of 12 bases. The length of the CDR3 is 15 residues. The DNA for the CDR3 is TGCGCCAGCAGCCAGGGAAGACAGCTCCAAGAGACCCAGTACTTC. Translated, it gives CASSQGRQLQETQYF.

This chain uses TRBV30 with TRBJ2-7; 8 bases match TRBD1. In germline, CDR1 is GTSNPN, CDR2 SVGIG (reference sequence). V was clipped by 6 bases and J by 6 bases; unmatched bases: 4. The CDR3 consists of 11 residues. The CDR3 nucleotides read TGTGCCTGCACGACAGGGGTCGAGCAGTACTTC. This gives the protein CACTTGVEQYF.

The chain has TRBV29-1 and TRBJ2-3; 9 bases line up with TRBD2. The V segment lost 5 bases and the J segment 5 bases; nucleotides outside the gene matches: 8. Germline loops: CDR1 SQVTM, CDR2 ANQGSEA. This CDR3 region has 14 residues. The CDR3 protein is CSVPPRGGGDTQYF. CDR3 nucleotides: TGCAGCGTTCCCCCGCGGGGGGGAGGAGATACGCAGTATTTT.

This clone showed up just once. The CDR3 loop is CASSPYRESYEQYF. For the CDR3, the DNA is TGTGCCAGCAGCCCCTACCGGGAATCCTACGAGCAGTACTTC. The V gene is TRBV7-9, the J gene TRBJ2-7, with a possible D match to TRBD2 (5 bases). The CDR3 covers 14 residues. Trimming removed 5 bases from V and 1 base from J, with 12 bases in between. Germline V lookup: CDR1 SEHNR, CDR2 FQNEAQ (reference sequence).

The CDR3 is CASGTGGSYEQYF. The CDR3 nucleotides are TGTGCCAGCGGGACAGGGGGTTCCTACGAGCAGTACTTC. This chain uses TRBV19 with TRBJ2-7, with 11 bases fitting TRBD1. The ends lost 9 bases at V and 1 base at J; junction bases unmatched: 2. There are 13 residues in the CDR3. Germline CDR1 and CDR2: LNHDA and SQIVND (reference sequence).

The chain combines TRBV4-3 with TRBJ2-5, with D possibly matching TRBD1 (6 bases). Germline V gene sequence: CDR1 LGHNA, CDR2 YSLEER. Trimming took off 0 bases at V and 5 bases at J, with 13 bases between the two ends. The CDR3 sequence is 15 residues long. The CDR3 DNA follows: TGCGCCAGCAGCCAAGATCCAGGGGCAGGTGAGACCCAGTACTTC. Amino acid sequence: CASSQDPGAGETQYF.

This chain links TRBV4-1 with TRBJ2-3; D is undetermined. CDR1 MGHRA and CDR2 YSYEKL come from the germline V gene. This CDR3 has 12 amino acids. V lost 5 bases, J lost 8 bases, and 11 bases lay in between. The DNA for the CDR3 is TGCGCCAGCAGCACCCCGGTCGGTACGCAGTATTTT. It codes for CASSTPVGTQYF.

This sequence joins TRBV6-5 and TRBJ2-5, with a tentative D call TRBD2 (6 bases). Deletions cut 11 bases from V and 2 bases from J, with 12 bases between. This CDR3 has 12 residues. In germline, CDR1 is MNHEY, CDR2 SVGAGI. CDR3 DNA sequence: TGTGCCTCGGGGGTACAACAAGAGACCCAGTACTTC. Its protein is CASGVQQETQYF.